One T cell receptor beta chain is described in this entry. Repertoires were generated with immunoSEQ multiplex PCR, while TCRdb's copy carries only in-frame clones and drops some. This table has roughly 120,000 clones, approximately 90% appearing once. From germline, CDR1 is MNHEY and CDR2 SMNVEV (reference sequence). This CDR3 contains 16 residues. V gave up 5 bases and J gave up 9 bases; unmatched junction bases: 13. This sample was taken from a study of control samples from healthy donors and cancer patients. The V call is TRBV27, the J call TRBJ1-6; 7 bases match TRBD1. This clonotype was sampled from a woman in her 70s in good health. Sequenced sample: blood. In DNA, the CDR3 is TGTGCCAGCAGTCCAAGGGCCCGGGACAGACCTTCACCCCTCCACTTT. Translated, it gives CASSPRARDRPSPLHF.